This T cell receptor beta chain emerged from a study of T-cell memory formation after mild COVID-19. From 5'RACE with constant-segment primers came TCR alpha and TCR beta cDNA libraries that carried sample barcodes and UMIs. TCRdb redid the calling of the 5' RACE reads with MiXCR, one entry per CDR3 protein. This table holds roughly 170,000 distinct CDR3 sequences, less than 20% found once. General observations from the study: Confirmation of SARS-CoV-2 specificity was lacking for second-wave clones peaking day 37. Later expanders leaned CD4+, whereas clones that contracted between day 15 and 85 were balanced CD4/CD8.

There are 15 residues in the CDR3. With 4 bases clipped from V and 6 bases from J, the junction kept 8 bases outside the gene matches. CDR1 is SGHNT, CDR2 YYREEE, per germline (reference sequence). As concerns this clonotype: Its antigen is not identified.

The sample comprised PBMCs or a T cell subset sorted from them (not recorded which). This chain uses TRBV5-4 with TRBJ2-3; 10 positions match TRBD1. This sequence originates from a man younger than 35 who had mild COVID-19 (a few samples of this study predate the infection). Cell type and time point are not known. The CDR3 DNA reads as TGTGCCAGCAGCGGCGACAGGGGGCGGTTTGATACGCAGTATTTT. The encoded protein is CASSGDRGRFDTQYF.